The next 2 T cell receptor beta chains were all read from a single sample in a study of shared clonotypes between healthy human individuals. Generated by immunoSEQ multiplex PCR, the TCRdb table keeps only in-frame clones and is missing some. The sample lists about 1.1 million clones; approximately 80% were seen once. The material sequenced was memory CD4+ T cells from PBMCs. This sample's subset: CD45RA-negative fraction. These receptors were obtained from a man between 18 and 35 years old in good health. Some clones in this sample may be carry-over from other donors' samples.

The chain couples TRBV5-4 to TRBJ2-2; D gene unclear. CDR1 is SGHNT and CDR2 is YYREEE in the germline V gene (reference sequence). This CDR3 has 14 residues. The germline V and J ends were trimmed by 1 base and 0 bases, with 4 bases remaining between them. DNA for the CDR3: TGTGCCAGCAGCTTGAGAACGAACACCGGGGAGCTGTTTTTT. This translates into CASSLRTNTGELFF.

A few counts support this clone. This chain joins TRBV5-1 and TRBJ2-3; D gene ambiguous. The CDR3 is 14 residues long. The V gene's germline CDR1 is SGHRS and CDR2 YFSETQ. V dropped 3 bases and J dropped 4 bases, with 12 bases sitting between them. The CDR3: CASSSPTTADTQYF. The DNA of the CDR3 is TGCGCCAGCAGCTCACCTACGACGGCAGATACGCAGTATTTT.